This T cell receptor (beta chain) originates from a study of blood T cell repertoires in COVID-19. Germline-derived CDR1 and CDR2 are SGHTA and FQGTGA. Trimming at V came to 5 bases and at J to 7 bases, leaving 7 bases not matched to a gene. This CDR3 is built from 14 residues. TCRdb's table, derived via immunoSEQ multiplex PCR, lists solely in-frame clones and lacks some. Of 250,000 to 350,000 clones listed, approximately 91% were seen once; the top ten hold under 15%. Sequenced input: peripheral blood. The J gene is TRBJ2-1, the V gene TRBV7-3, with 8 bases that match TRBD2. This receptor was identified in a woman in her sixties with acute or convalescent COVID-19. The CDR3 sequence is CASSPGGAGNEQFF. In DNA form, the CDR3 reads TGTGCCAGCAGCCCCGGGGGGGCTGGGAATGAGCAGTTCTTC. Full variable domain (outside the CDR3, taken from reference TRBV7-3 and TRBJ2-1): GAGVSQTPSNKVTEKGKYVELRCDPISGHTALYWYRQSLGQGPEFLIYFQGTGAADDSGLPNDRFFAVRPEGSVSTLKIQRTERGDSAVYLCASSPGGAGNEQFFGPGTRLTVL.